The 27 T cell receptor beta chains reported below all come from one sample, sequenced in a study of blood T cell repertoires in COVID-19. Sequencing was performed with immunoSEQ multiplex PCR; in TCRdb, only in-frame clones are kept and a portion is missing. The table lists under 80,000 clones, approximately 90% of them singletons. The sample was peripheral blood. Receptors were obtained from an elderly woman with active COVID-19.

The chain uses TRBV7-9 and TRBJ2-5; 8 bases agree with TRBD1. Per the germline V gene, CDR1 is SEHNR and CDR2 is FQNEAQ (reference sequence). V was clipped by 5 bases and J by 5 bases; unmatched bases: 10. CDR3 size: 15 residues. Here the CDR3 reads CASSIGQGSEETQYF. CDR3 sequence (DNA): TGTGCCAGCAGCATCGGACAGGGCTCCGAGGAGACCCAGTACTTC.

CDR3 bases: TGTGCCATCAGGCCCACTAGCGGCTCCTACGAGCAGTACTTC. Translated: CAIRPTSGSYEQYF. The chain uses TRBV10-3 and TRBJ2-7; TRBD2 matches at 8 bases. The CDR3 sequence is 14 residues long. Germline values: CDR1 ENHRY, CDR2 SYGVKD. The ends lost 6 bases at V and 0 bases at J; junction bases unmatched: 4.

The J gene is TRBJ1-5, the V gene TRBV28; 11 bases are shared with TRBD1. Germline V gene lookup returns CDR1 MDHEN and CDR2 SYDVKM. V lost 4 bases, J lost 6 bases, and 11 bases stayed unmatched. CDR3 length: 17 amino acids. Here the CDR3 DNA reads TGTGCCAGCAGTTCGCCACCGGGGACAGGGGGAGGTCAGCCCCAGCATTTT. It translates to CASSSPPGTGGGQPQHF.

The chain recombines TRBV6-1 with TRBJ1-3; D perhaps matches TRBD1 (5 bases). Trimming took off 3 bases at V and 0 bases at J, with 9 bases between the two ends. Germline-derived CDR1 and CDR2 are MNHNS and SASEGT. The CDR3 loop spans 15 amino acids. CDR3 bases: TGTGCCAGCAGTGACGCGACAGCCTCTGGAAACACCATATATTTT. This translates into CASSDATASGNTIYF.

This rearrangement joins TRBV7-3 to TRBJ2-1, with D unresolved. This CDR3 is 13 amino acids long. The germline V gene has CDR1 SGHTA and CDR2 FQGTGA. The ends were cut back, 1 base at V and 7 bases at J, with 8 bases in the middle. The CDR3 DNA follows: TGTGCCAGCAGCTTAAACAGCCAAAATGAGCAGTTCTTC. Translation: CASSLNSQNEQFF.

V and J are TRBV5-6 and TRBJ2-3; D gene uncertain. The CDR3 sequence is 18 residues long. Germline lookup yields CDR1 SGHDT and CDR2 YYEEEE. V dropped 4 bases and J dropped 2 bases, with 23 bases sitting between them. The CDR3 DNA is TGTGCCAGCAGCCCCAAAGCTACTCCTGGGCTGTTCACAGATACGCAGTATTTT. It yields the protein CASSPKATPGLFTDTQYF.

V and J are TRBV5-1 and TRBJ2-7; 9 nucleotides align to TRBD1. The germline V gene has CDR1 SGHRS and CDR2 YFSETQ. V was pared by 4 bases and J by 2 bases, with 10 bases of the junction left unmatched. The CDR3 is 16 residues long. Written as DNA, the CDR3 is TGCGCCAGCAGCGAGCTGCCGGGACAGGGAACCTACGAGCAGTACTTC. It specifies CASSELPGQGTYEQYF. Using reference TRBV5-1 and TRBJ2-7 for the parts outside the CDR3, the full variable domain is KAGVTQTPRYLIKTRGQQVTLSCSPISGHRSVSWYQQTPGQGLQFLFEYFSETQRNKGNFPGRFSGRQFSNSRSEMNVSTLELGDSALYLCASSELPGQGTYEQYFGPGTRLTVT.

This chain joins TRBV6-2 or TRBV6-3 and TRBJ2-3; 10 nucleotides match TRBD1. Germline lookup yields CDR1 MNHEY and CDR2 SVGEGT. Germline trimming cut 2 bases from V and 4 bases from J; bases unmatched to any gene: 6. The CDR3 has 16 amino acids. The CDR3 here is CASSYGDRGSADTQYF. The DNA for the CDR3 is TGTGCCAGCAGTTACGGGGACAGGGGCTCGGCAGATACGCAGTATTTT.

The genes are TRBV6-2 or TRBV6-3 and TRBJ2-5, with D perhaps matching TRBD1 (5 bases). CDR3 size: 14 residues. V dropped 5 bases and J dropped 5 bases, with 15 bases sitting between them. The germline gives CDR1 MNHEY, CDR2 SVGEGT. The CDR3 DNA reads TGTGCCAGCAGTAATCTCAGGGCTGGGGAGACCCAGTACTTC. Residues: CASSNLRAGETQYF.

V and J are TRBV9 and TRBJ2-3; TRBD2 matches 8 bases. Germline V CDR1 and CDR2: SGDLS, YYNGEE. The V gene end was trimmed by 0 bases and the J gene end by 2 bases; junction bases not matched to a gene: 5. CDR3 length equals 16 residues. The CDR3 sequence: CASSVGASGSTDTQYF. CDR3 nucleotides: TGTGCCAGCAGCGTAGGGGCTAGCGGGTCCACAGATACGCAGTATTTT.

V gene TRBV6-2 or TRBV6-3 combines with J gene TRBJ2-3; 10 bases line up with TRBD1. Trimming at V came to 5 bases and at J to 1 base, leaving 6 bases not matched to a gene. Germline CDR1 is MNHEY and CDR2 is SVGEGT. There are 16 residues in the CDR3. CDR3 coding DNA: TGTGCCAGCAGTCAGGGACAGGGGAGCGGCACAGATACGCAGTATTTT. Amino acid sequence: CASSQGQGSGTDTQYF.

CDR3 in amino acids: CASSLTGFEQFF. As DNA, the CDR3 is TGTGCCAGCAGCTTGACAGGGTTTGAGCAGTTCTTC. J is TRBJ2-1 and V is TRBV7-2; 7 nucleotides agree with TRBD1. J lost 9 bases, V lost 3 bases, and 2 bases had no gene match. Germline V gene lookup returns CDR1 SGHTA and CDR2 FQGNSA. This CDR3 contains 12 residues.

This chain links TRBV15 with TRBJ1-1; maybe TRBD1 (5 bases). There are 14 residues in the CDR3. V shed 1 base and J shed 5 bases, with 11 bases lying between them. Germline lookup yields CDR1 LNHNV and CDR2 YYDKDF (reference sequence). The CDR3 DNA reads TGTGCCACCAGCAGAGCCCTGGGGGGGACTGAAGCTTTCTTT. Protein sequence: CATSRALGGTEAFF.

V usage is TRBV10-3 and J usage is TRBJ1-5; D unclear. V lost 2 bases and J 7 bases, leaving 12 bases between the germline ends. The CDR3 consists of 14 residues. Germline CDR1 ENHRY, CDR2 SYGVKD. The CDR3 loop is CAISEPPVLQPQHF. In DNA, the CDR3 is TGTGCCATCAGTGAGCCCCCCGTTTTGCAGCCCCAGCATTTT.

CDR3 DNA: TGTGCCAGCAAGGTGAGCCAGGTCGGCAATCAGCCCCAGCATTTT. This translates into CASKVSQVGNQPQHF. V is TRBV27 and J is TRBJ1-5; the D is unclear. This CDR3 has 15 amino acids. V was trimmed by 7 bases and J by 2 bases, leaving 15 bases between them. Germline CDR1 and CDR2: MNHEY and SMNVEV (reference sequence).

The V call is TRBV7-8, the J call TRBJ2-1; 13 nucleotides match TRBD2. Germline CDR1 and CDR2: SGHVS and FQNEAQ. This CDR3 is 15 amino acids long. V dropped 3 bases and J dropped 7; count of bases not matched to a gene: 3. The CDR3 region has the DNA TGTGCCAGCAGCTTGGGACTAGCGGGATTAAATGAGCAGTTCTTC. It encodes CASSLGLAGLNEQFF.

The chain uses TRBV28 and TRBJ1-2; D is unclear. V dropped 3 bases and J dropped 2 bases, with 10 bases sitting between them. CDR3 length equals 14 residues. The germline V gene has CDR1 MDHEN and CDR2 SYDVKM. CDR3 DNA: TGTGCCAGCAGTTTTATTGCAAGCAACTATGGCTACACCTTC. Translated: CASSFIASNYGYTF.

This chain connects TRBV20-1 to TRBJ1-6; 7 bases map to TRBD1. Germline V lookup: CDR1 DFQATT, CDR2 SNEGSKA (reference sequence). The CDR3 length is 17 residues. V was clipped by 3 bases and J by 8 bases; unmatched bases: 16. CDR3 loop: CSASNRGVGYLDSPLHF. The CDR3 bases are TGCAGTGCTAGTAACAGGGGTGTAGGATATTTAGATTCACCCCTCCACTTT.

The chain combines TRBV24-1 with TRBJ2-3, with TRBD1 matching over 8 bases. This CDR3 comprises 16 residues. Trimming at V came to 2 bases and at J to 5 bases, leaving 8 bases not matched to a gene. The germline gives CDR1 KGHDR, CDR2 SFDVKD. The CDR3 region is CATSDYDRGLKDTQYF. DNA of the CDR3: TGTGCCACCAGTGATTACGACAGGGGTCTCAAAGATACGCAGTATTTT.

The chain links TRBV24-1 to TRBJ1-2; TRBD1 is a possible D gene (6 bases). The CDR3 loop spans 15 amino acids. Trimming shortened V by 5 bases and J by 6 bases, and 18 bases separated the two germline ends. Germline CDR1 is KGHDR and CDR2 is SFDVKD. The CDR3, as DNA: TGTGCCACCAGTGCTCGAGGGGGGGCGCGGAATGGCTACACCTTC. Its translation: CATSARGGARNGYTF.

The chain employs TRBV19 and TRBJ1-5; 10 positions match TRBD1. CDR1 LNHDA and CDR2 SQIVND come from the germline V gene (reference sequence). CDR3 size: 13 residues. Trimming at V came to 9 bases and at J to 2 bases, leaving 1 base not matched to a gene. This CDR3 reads CASGQGGNQPQHF. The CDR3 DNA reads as TGTGCCAGCGGACAGGGGGGCAATCAGCCCCAGCATTTT. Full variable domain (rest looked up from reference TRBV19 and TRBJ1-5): DGGITQSPKYLFRKEGQNVTLSCEQNLNHDAMYWYRQDPGQGLRLIYYSQIVNDFQKGDIAEGYSVSREKKESFPLTVTSAQKNPTAFYLCASGQGGNQPQHFGDGTRLSIL.

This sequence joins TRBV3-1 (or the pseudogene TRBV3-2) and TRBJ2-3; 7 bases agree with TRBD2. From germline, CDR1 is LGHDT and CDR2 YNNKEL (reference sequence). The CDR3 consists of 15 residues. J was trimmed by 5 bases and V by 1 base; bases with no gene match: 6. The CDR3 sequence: CASSQVRGRGDTQYF. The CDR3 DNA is TGTGCCAGCAGCCAAGTACGAGGGAGGGGAGATACGCAGTATTTT.

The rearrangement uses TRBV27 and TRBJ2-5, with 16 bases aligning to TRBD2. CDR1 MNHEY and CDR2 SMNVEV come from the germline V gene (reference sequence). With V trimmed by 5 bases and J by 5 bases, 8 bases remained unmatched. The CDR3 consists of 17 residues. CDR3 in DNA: TGTGCCAGCAGTCCTATGGGACTAGCGGGAGGGAGGGAGACCCAGTACTTC. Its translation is CASSPMGLAGGRETQYF.

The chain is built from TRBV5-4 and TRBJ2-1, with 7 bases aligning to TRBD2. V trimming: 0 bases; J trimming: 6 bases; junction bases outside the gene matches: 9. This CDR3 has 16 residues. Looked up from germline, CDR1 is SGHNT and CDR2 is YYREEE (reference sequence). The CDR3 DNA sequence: TGTGCCAGCAGCTTGGCCGGAGCGGGATACATCAATGAGCAGTTCTTC. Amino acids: CASSLAGAGYINEQFF. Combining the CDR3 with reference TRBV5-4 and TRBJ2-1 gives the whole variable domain ETGVTQSPTHLIKTRGQQVTLRCSSQSGHNTVSWYQQALGQGPQFIFQYYREEENGRGNFPPRFSGLQFPNYSSELNVNALELDDSALYLCASSLAGAGYINEQFFGPGTRLTVL.

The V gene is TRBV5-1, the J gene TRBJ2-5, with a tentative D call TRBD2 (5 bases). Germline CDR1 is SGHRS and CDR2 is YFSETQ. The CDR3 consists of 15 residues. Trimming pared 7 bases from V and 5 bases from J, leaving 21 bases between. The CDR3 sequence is CASYGVPDATETQYF. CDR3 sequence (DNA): TGCGCCAGCTACGGGGTCCCCGATGCGACGGAGACCCAGTACTTC.

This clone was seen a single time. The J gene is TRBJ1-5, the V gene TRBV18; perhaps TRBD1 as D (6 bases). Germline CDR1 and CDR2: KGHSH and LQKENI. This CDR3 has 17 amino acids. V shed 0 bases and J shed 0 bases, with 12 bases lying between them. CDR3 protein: CASSPPSQGYSNQPQHF. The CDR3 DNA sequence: TGTGCCAGCTCACCACCATCACAGGGATATAGCAATCAGCCCCAGCATTTT.

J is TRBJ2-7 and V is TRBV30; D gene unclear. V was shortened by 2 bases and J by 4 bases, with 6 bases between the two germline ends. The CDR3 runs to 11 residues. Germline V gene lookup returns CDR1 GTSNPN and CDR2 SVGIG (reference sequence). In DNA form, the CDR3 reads TGTGCCTGGAGTTCACTTTACGAGCAGTACTTC. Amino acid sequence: CAWSSLYEQYF.